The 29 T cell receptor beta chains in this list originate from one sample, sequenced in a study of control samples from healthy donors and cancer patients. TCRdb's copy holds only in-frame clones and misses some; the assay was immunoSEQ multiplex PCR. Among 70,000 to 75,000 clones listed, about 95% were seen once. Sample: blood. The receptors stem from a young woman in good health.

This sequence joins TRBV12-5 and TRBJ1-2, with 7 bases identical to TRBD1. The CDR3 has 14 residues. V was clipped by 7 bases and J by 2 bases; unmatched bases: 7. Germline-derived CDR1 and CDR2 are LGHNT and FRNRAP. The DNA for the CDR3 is TGTGCTAGTGCCTTAGACAGGGCCAACTATGGCTACACCTTC. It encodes CASALDRANYGYTF.

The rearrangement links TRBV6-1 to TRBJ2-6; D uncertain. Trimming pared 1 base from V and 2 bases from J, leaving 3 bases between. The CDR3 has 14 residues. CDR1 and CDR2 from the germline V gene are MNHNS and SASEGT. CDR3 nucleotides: TGTGCCAGCAGTGAAGAAGCTGGGGCCAACGTCCTGACTTTC. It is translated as CASSEEAGANVLTF.

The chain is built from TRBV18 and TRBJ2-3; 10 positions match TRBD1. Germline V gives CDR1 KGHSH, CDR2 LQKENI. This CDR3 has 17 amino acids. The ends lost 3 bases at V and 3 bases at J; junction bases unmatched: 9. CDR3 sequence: CASSPRDRGFITDTQYF. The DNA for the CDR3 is TGTGCCAGCTCACCCAGGGACAGGGGATTTATTACAGATACGCAGTATTTT.

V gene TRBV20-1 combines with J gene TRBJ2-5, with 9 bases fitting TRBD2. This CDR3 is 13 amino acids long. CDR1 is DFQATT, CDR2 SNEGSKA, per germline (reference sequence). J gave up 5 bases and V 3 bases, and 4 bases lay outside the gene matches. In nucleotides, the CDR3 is TGCAGTGCTAGTATAGCGGGGGAGGAGACCCAGTACTTC. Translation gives CSASIAGEETQYF.

As DNA, the CDR3 is TGTGCCAGCAGCCAGGGCCCCGAAGCTTTCTTT. Translated: CASSQGPEAFF. This chain joins TRBV6-5 and TRBJ1-1; a weak D match, TRBD1 (5 bases). CDR3 length: 11 amino acids. Germline V gene lookup returns CDR1 MNHEY and CDR2 SVGAGI. Trimming pared 6 bases from V and 8 bases from J, leaving 10 bases between.

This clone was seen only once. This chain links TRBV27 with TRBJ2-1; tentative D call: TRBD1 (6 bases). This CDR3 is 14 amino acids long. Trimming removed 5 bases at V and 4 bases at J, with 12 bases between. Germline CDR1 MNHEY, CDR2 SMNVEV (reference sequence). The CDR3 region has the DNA TGTGCCAGCAGTAGAGACAGGACGTACAATGAGCAGTTCTTC. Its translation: CASSRDRTYNEQFF.

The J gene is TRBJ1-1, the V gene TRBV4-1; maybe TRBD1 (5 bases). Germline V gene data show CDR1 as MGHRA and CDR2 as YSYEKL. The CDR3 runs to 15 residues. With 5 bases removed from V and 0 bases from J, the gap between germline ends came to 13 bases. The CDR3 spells CASSYRGGMNTEAFF. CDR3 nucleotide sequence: TGCGCCAGCAGCTACCGTGGGGGGATGAACACTGAAGCTTTCTTT.

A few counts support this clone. The CDR3 DNA is TGCAGCGTTGAAGTAGGGGGGGAGGACGAGCAGTACTTC. It specifies CSVEVGGEDEQYF. The chain joins TRBV29-1 to TRBJ2-7; TRBD2 is a possible D gene (7 bases). The CDR3 loop spans 13 amino acids. V lost 1 base to trimming and J lost 5 bases, with 12 bases between them. Germline CDR1 reads SQVTM; CDR2 reads ANQGSEA.

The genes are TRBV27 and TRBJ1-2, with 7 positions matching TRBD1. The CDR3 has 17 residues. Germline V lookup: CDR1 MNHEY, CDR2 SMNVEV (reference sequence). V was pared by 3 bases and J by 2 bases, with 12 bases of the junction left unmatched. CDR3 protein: CASSFRREAGGNYGYTF. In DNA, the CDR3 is TGTGCCAGCAGTTTTAGGAGGGAGGCAGGGGGAAACTATGGCTACACCTTC.

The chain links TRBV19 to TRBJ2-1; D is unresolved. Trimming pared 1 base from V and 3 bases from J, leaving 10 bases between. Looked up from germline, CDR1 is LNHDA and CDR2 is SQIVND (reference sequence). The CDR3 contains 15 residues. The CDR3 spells CASSIVGQLYNEQFF. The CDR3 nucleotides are TGTGCCAGTAGTATAGTCGGCCAGCTCTACAATGAGCAGTTCTTC.

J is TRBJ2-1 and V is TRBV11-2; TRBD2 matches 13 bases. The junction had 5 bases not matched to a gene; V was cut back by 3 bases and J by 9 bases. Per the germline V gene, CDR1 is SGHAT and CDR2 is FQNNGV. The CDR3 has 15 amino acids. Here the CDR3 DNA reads TGTGCCAGCAGCTTTACTAGCGGGGGGGCCGGTGAGCAGTTCTTC. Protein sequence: CASSFTSGGAGEQFF.

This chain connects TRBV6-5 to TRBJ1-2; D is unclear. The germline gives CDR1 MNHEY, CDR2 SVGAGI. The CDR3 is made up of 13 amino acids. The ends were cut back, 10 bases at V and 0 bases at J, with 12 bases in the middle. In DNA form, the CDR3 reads TGTGCCAACTATCACGACACTAACTATGGCTACACCTTC. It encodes CANYHDTNYGYTF.

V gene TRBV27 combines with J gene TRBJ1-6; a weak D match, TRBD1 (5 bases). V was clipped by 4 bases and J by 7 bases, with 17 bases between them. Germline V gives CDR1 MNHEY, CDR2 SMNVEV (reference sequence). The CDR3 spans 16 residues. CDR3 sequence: CASSSNLQGRNSPLHF. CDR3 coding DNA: TGTGCCAGCAGTTCAAACCTGCAGGGACGCAATTCACCCCTCCACTTT.

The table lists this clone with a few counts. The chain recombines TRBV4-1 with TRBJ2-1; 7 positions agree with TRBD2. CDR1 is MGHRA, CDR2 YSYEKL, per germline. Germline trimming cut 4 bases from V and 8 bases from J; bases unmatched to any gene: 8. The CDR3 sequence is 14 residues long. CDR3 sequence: CASSRVAGPYEQFF. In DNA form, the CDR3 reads TGCGCCAGCAGCCGGGTAGCGGGCCCCTATGAGCAGTTCTTC.

In DNA form, the CDR3 reads TGTGCCAGCAGTCTCTCGGGAAACACTGAAGCTTTCTTT. This gives the protein CASSLSGNTEAFF. The rearrangement uses TRBV2 and TRBJ1-1; D uncertain. Germline V gives CDR1 SNHLY, CDR2 FYNNEI. This CDR3 is built from 13 residues. Trimming took off 5 bases at V and 2 bases at J, with 9 bases between the two ends.

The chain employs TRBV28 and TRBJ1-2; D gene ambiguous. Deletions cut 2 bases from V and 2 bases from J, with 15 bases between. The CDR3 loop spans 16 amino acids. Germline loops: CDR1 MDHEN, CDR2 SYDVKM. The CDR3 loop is CASSLKTPIINYGYTF. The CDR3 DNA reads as TGTGCCAGCAGTTTAAAAACTCCGATTATAAACTATGGCTACACCTTC.

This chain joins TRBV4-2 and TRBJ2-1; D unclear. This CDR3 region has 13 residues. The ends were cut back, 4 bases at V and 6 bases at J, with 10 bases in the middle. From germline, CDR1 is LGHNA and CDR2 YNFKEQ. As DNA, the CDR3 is TGTGCCAGCAGCCTAGGGTTAGGCAATGAGCAGTTCTTC. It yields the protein CASSLGLGNEQFF.

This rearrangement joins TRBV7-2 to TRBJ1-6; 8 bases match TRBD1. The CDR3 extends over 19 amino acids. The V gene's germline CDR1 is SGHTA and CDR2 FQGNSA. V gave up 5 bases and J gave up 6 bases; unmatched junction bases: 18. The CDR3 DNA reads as TGTGCCAGCAGCCGTAGAGCAGTGGACAGGGTAGGAGTTAATTCACCCCTCCACTTT. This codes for CASSRRAVDRVGVNSPLHF.

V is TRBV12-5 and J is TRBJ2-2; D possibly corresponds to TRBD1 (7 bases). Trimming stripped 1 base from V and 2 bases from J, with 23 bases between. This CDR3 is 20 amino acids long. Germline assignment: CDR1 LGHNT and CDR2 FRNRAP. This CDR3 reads CASGLAPGGGGPSNTGELFF. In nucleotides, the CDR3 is TGTGCTAGTGGTTTGGCCCCTGGCGGAGGGGGCCCCTCTAACACCGGGGAGCTGTTTTTT.

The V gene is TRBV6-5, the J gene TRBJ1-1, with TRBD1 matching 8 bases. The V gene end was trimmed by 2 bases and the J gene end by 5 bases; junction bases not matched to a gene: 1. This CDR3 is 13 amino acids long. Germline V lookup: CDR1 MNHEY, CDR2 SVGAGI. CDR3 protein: CASSYHRGTEAFF. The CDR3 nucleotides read TGTGCCAGCAGTTACCACAGGGGGACTGAAGCTTTCTTT.

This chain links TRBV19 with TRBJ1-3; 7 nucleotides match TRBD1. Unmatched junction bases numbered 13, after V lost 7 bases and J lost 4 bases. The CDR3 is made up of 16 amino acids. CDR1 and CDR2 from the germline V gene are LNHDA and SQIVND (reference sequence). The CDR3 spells CASTIGGGGTGNTIYF. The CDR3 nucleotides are TGTGCCAGTACTATCGGCGGAGGGGGCACAGGAAACACCATATATTTT.

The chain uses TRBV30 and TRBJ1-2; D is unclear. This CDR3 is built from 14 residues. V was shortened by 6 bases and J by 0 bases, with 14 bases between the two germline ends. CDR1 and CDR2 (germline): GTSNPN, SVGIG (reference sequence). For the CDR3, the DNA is TGTGCCTGTTCATGGAGACCTGCTAACTATGGCTACACCTTC. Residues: CACSWRPANYGYTF.

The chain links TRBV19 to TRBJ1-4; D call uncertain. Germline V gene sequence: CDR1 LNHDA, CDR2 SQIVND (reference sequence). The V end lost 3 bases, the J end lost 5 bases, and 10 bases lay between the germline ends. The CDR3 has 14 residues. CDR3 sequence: CASSIRQLNEKLFF. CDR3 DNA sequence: TGTGCCAGTAGTATCCGGCAGCTGAATGAAAAACTGTTTTTT.

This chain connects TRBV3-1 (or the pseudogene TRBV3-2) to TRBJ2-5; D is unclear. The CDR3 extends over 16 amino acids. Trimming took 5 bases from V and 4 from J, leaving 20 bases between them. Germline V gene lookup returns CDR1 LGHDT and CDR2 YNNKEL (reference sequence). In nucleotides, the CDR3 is TGTGCCAGCAGCGAGTTGGTTGACACAAATGGAGAGACCCAGTACTTC. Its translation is CASSELVDTNGETQYF.

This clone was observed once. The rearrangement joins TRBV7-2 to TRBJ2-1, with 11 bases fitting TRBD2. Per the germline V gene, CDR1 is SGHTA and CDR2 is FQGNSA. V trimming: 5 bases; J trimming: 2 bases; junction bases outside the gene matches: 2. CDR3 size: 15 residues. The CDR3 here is CASSQTSGAYNEQFF. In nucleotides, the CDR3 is TGTGCCAGCAGCCAGACTAGCGGGGCCTACAATGAGCAGTTCTTC.

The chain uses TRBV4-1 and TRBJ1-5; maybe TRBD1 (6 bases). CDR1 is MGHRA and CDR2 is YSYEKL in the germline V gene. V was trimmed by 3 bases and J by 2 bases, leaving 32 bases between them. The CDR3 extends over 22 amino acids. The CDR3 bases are TGCGCCAGCAGCCAGTCACAGGGTGGCCCGGCAATACGGAGCCCGGGCAATCAGCCCCAGCATTTT. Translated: CASSQSQGGPAIRSPGNQPQHF.

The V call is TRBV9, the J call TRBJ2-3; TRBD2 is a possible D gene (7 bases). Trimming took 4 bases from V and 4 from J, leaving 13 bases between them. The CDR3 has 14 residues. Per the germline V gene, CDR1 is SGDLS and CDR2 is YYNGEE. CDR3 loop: CASSSRGAADTQYF. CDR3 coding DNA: TGTGCCAGCAGCTCCCGGGGGGCGGCAGATACGCAGTATTTT.

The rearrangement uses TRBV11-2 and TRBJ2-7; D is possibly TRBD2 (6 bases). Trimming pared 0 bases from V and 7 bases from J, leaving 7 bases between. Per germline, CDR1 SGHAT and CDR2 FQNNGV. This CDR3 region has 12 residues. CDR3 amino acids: CASSLDRGEQYV. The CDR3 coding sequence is TGTGCCAGCAGCTTAGATCGGGGGGAGCAGTACGTC.

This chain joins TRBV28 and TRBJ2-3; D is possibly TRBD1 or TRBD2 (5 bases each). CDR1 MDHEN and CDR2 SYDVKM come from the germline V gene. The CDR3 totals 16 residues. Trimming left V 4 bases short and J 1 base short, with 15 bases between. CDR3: CASSSVRGSGTDTQYF. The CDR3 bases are TGTGCCAGCAGTTCGGTGAGGGGATCCGGCACAGATACGCAGTATTTT. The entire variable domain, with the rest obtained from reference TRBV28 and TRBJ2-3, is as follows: DVKVTQSSRYLVKRTGEKVFLECVQDMDHENMFWYRQDPGLGLRLIYFSYDVKMKEKGDIPEGYSVSREKKERFSLILESASTNQTSMYLCASSSVRGSGTDTQYFGPGTRLTVL.